The T cell receptor beta chain under discussion was sequenced for a study of blood T cell repertoires in COVID-19. Study in general: T cells, B-cell-depleted T cells, or PBMCs provided the cDNA or gDNA that served as material.

This CDR3 contains 14 residues. The V gene's germline CDR1 is SGHNT and CDR2 YENEEA. Deletions cut 6 bases from V and 3 bases from J, with 11 bases between. TCRdb's table, derived via immunoSEQ multiplex PCR, lists solely in-frame clones and lacks some. The sample includes approximately 300,000 clones, roughly 80% of them seen just once. The source of this sequence is a person between 65 and 80 years old with COVID-19, enrolled during active disease. Sample: peripheral blood. The gene calls are TRBV11-3 and TRBJ2-2; D perhaps matches TRBD2 (7 bases). The CDR3 sequence: CASSKGGDTGELFF. Here the CDR3 DNA reads TGTGCCAGCAGTAAAGGGGGGGACACCGGGGAGCTGTTTTTT.